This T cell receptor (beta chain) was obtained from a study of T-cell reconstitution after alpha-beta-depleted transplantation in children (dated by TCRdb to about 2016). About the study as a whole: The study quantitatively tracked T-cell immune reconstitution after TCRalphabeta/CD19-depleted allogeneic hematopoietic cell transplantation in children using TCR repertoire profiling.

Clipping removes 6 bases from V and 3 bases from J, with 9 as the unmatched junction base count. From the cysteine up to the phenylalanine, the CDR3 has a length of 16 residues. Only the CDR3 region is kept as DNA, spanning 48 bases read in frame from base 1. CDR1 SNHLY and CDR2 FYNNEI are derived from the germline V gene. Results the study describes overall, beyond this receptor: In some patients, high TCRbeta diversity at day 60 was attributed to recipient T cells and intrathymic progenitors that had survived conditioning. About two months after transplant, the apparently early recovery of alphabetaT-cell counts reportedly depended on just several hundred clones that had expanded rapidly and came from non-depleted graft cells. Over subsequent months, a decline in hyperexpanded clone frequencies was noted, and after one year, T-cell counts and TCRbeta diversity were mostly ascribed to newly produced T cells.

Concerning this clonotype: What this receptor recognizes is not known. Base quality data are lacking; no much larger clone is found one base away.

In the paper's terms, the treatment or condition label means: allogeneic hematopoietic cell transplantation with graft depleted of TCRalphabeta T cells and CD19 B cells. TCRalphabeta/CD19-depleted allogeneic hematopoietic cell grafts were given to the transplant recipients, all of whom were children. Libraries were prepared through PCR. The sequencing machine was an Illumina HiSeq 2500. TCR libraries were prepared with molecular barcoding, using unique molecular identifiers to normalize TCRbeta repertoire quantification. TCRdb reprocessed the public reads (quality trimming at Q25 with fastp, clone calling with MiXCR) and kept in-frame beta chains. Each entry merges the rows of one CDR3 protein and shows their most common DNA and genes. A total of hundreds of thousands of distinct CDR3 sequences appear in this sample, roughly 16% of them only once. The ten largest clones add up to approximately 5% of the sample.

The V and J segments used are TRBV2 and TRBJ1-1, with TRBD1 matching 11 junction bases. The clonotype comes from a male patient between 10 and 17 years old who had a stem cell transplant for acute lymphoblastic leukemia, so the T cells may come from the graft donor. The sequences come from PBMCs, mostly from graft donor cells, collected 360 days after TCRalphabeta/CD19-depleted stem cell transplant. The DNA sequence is TGTGCCAGCAGGACCCCGTGGGGACAGGGGGACACTGAAGCTTTCTTT. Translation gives CASRTPWGQGDTEAFF.